This T cell receptor (beta chain) came from a study of blood T cell repertoires in COVID-19. The recovered donors of Cohort 3 showed two negative PCRs, clearance, or symptom resolution. Germline-derived CDR1 and CDR2 are SNHLY and FYNNEI. V lost 0 bases, J lost 7 bases, and 7 bases stayed unmatched. The CDR3 runs to 15 residues. How the authors handled the data: Reference gene primer amplification gave estimated nucleated cell counts. The data were produced by immunoSEQ multiplex PCR, yet TCRdb's version contains in-frame clones alone and is incomplete. V and J calls and clone size are those listed in that table; D and trimming were worked out from the DNA. The repertoire holds about 290,000 clones, with about nine tenths as singletons.

The origin of this receptor is a woman in her thirties or forties who had recovered from COVID-19. The chain employs TRBV2 and TRBJ2-7; 9 bases match TRBD1. Sequencing was carried out using PBMCs or T cells enriched from blood (not recorded which). CDR3 protein: CASSEAGTGFQEQYF. CDR3 in DNA: TGTGCCAGCAGTGAAGCGGGGACAGGGTTTCAAGAGCAGTACTTC.